This paragraph covers one T cell receptor beta chain sequence. The antigen this receptor binds is unknown. No per-base quality is available; no much larger clone lies one base away. The data are from a study of Ad26.COV2.S vaccination and SARS-CoV-2 variants (dated by TCRdb to the early 2020s). Some background on the complete study: Donors in the vaccine arm were drawn from COV1001, a multicentre, randomized, double-blind, placebo-controlled phase I-IIa trial testing Ad26.COV2.S in healthy adults. Trial participants were randomized into five groups of five: low-dose or high-dose Ad26.COV2.S given once or twice, or placebo on both occasions. Investigators did not know the trial group allocation while performing experiments and assessing outcomes. The TCR-sequenced set comprised around 32 samples: approximately 19 Ad26.COV2.S vaccine recipients, 5 placebo recipients and 8 SARS-CoV-2 convalescent individuals. Ad26.COV2.S was administered intramuscularly at a dose of 5x10^10 or 1x10^11 viral particles, either as one shot or as two shots given 56 days apart. Sequencing of the TCRbeta repertoire served to evaluate the specificity and breadth of SARS-CoV-2-reactive T cell receptors following Ad26.COV2.S vaccination.

The sample's treatment or condition label, in plain terms: some 20 received Ad26.COV2.S at low or high dose, single or two shots; about five received placebo; per-sample allocation not given. Repertoires of vaccine and placebo recipients were sequenced from samples taken on day 63 after the first injection. Between 29 July and 7 August 2020, Cohort 1b enrolled about two dozen adults aged 18-55 years at one site in Boston, USA. As a vaccine, Ad26.COV2.S was a replication-incompetent adenovirus type 26 vector that expressed a prefusion-stabilized SARS-CoV-2 spike protein derived from the original Wuhan strain. The immunoSEQ Assay was used to sequence TCRbeta CDR3 regions. After extraction, genomic DNA underwent amplification by bias-controlled multiplex PCR, followed by high-throughput sequencing. The study's own analysis went as follows. Collapsing and filtering of sequences were performed to quantify the absolute abundance of each unique TCRbeta CDR3 region. T cell fraction was estimated by normalization of TCRbeta template counts to usable DNA, with usable DNA being measured through amplification of reference genes present in all nucleated cells. Repertoire TCRs were annotated as SARS-CoV-2-specific by exact matching of V gene, CDR3 amino acid sequence and J gene to a known reactive TCR set. The reference SARS-CoV-2 TCR set was obtained from MIRA and was filtered for enrichment in COVID-19-positive ImmuneCODE repertoires, whereby public or cross-reactive TCRs were removed. Using the MIRA antigens, annotated TCRs were further analysed by specific ORF or by position within an ORF. Breadth was defined as the number of annotated unique rearrangements divided by the total number of unique productive rearrangements, and depth was defined as the summed frequency of the annotated unique rearrangements. Two-sided Wilcoxon rank-sum tests were applied when comparing TCR breadth between groups. TCRdb carries this immuneACCESS record with in-frame sequences only. Its versions omit some clonotypes, under half of them owing to an unresolved V gene in the studies checked, with the rest unexplained. V, J and clone size were drawn from that table, and D and trimming were deduced from the DNA. In all, the sample holds around 450,000 clones, and 80% to 90% of those were seen once. About 2.7% of the sample goes to the ten largest clones.

Study-wide conclusions, independent of this receptor: According to the authors, total T cell responses may have been underestimated by the TCR breadth and depth analyses. After vaccination, spike-specific CD8+ and CD4+ T cell responses were reported to show substantial breadth. Ad26.COV2.S recipients had higher spike-specific TCR breadth than placebo recipients (P = 0.0014). Vaccine and placebo recipients had similar non-spike TCR breadth, a finding consistent with the vaccine containing only spike. The study lacked the statistical power to compare responses across vaccine doses or regimens.

Taken from the germline V gene, the CDR1 and CDR2 loops are SGHDT and YYEEEE. The CDR3, from cysteine to phenylalanine, totals 13 residues. The CDR3 DNA has 39 bases and is translated from base 1. From V the trimming removes 3 bases and from J it removes 14 bases, while the gene matches leave 11 bases of the junction unaccounted for. The V and J segments used are TRBV5-6 and TRBJ2-4; a stretch of 7 junction bases matches TRBD1. The receptor was derived from a person between 18 and 59 years old who received the Ad26.COV2.S COVID-19 vaccine or a placebo. The sample in question was peripheral blood, obtained in a trial of Ad26.COV2.S vaccine versus placebo. CDR3 loop: CASSWVWGQGEYF. The nucleotide sequence reads TGTGCCAGCAGCTGGGTTTGGGGGCAGGGGGAGTACTTC.